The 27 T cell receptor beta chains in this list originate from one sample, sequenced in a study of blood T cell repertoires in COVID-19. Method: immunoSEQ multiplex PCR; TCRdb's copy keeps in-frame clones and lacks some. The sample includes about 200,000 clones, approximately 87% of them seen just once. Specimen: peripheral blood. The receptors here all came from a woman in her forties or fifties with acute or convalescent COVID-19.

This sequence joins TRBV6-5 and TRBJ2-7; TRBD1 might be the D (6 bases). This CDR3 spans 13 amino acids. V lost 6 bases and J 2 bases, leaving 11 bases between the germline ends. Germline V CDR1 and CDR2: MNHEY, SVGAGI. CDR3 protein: CASRGAVTYEQYF. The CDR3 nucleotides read TGTGCCAGCAGGGGGGCCGTAACCTACGAGCAGTACTTC.

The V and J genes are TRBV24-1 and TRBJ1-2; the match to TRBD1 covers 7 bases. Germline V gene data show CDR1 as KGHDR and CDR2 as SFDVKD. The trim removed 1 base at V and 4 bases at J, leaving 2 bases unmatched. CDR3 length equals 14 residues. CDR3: CATSDFDRAYGYTF. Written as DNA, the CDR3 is TGTGCCACCAGTGATTTTGACAGGGCCTATGGCTACACCTTC.

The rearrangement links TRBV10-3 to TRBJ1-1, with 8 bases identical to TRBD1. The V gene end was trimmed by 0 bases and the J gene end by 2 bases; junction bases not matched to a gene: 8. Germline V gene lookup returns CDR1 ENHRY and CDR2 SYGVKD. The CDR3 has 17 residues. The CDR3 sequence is CAISESVRGPPNTEAFF. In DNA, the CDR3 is TGTGCCATCAGTGAGTCGGTCAGGGGGCCCCCAAACACTGAAGCTTTCTTT.

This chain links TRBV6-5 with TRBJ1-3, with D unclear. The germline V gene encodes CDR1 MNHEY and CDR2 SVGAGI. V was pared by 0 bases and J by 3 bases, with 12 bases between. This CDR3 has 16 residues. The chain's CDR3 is CASSYSRAGGGNTIYF. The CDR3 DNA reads TGTGCCAGCAGTTACTCGAGGGCAGGTGGTGGAAACACCATATATTTT.

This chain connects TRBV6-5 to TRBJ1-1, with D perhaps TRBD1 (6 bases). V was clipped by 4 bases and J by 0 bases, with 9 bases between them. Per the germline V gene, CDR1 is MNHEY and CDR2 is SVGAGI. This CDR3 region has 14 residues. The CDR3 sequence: CASSSGTLNTEAFF. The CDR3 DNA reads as TGTGCCAGCAGTTCCGGGACATTGAACACTGAAGCTTTCTTT.

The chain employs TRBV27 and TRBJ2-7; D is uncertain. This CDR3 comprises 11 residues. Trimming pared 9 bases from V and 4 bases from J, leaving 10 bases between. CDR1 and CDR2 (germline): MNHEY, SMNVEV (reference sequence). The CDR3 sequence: CASSNVYEQYF. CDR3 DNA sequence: TGTGCCAGTAGCAACGTGTACGAGCAGTACTTC.

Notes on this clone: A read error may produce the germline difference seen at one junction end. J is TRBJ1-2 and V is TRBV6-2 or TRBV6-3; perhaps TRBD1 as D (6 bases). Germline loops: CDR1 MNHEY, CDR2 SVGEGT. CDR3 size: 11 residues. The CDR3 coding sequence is TGTGCCAGCAGTTACGGTCCGGACAGACGCTTC. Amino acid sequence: CASSYGPDRRF.

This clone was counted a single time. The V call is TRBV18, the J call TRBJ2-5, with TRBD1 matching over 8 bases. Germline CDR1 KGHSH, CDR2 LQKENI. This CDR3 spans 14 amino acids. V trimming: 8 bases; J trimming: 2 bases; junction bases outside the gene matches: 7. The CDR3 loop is CASPTGVKQETQYF. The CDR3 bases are TGTGCCAGCCCGACAGGGGTTAAACAAGAGACCCAGTACTTC.

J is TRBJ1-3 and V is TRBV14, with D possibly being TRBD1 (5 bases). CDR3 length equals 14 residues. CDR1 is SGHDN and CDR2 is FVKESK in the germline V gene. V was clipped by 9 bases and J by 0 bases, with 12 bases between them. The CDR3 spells CASRQTYSGNTIYF. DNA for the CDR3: TGTGCCAGTAGACAGACGTACTCTGGAAACACCATATATTTT. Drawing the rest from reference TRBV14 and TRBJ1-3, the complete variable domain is EAGVTQFPSHSVIEKGQTVTLRCDPISGHDNLYWYRRVMGKEIKFLLHFVKESKQDESGMPNNRFLAERTGGTYSTLKVQPAELEDSGVYFCASRQTYSGNTIYFGEGSWLTVV.

The CDR3 sequence is CASSPQKGAGGNEQYF. The CDR3 DNA follows: TGTGCCAGCAGCCCACAGAAGGGAGCGGGAGGCAACGAGCAGTACTTC. V and J are TRBV6-2 or TRBV6-3 and TRBJ2-7, with 9 bases that match TRBD2. This CDR3 region has 16 residues. Germline CDR1 MNHEY, CDR2 SVGEGT. After removal of 6 bases from V and 5 bases from J, the junction contained 14 bases not matched to a gene.

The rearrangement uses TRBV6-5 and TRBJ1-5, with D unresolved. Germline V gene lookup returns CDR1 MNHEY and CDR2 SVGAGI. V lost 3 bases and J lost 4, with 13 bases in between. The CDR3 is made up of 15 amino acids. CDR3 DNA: TGTGCCAGCAGTTATTCGTCGGGAATGAATCAGCCCCAGCATTTT. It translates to CASSYSSGMNQPQHF.

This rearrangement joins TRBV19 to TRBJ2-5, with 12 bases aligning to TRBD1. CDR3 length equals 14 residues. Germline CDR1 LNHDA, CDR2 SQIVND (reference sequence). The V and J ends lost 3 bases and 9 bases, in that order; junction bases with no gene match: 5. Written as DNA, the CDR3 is TGTGCCAGTAGTATCGGGGACAGGGGGCCCCCCCAGTACTTC. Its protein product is CASSIGDRGPPQYF.

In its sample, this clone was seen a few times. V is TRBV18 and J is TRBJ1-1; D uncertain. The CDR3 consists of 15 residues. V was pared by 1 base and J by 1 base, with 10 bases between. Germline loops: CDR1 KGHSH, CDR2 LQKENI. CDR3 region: CASSPQSEKNTEAFF. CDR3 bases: TGTGCCAGCTCACCACAGTCAGAAAAGAACACTGAAGCTTTCTTT.

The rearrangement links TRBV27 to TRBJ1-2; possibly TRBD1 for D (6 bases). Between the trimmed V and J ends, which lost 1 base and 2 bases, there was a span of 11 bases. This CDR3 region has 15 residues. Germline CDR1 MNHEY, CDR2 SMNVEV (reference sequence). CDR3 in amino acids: CASSLLQGVNYGYTF. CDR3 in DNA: TGTGCCAGCAGTTTATTACAGGGCGTGAACTATGGCTACACCTTC.

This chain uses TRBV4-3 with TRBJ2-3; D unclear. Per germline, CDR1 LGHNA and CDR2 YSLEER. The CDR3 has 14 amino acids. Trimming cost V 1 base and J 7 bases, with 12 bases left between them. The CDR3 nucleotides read TGCGCCAGCAGCCAAGGGGCAGGTATGAATACGCAGTATTTT. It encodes CASSQGAGMNTQYF.

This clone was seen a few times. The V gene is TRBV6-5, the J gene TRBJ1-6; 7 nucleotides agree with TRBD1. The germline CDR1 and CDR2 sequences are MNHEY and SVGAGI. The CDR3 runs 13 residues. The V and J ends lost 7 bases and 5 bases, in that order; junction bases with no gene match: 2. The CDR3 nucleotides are TGTGCCAGCAAAACAGGGGATAATTCACCCCTCCACTTT. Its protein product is CASKTGDNSPLHF.

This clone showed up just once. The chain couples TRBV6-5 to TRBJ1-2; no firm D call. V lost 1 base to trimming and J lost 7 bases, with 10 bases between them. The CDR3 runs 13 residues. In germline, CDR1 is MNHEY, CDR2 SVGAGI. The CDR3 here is CASSYYGVGGYTF. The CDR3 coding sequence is TGTGCCAGCAGTTACTACGGGGTGGGTGGCTACACCTTC.

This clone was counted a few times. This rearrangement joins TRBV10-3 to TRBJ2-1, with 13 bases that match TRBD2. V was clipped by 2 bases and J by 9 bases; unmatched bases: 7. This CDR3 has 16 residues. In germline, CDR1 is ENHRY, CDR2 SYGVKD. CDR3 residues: CAISETSGRASGEQFF. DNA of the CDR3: TGTGCCATCAGTGAGACTAGCGGGAGGGCCTCTGGTGAGCAGTTCTTC.

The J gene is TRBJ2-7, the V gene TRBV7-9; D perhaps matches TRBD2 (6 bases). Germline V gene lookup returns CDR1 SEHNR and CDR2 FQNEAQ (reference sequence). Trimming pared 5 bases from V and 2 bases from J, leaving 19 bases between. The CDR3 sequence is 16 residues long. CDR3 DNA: TGTGCCAGCAGCCCCCCACCCCCAGCGGGTACCTACGAGCAGTACTTC. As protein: CASSPPPPAGTYEQYF.

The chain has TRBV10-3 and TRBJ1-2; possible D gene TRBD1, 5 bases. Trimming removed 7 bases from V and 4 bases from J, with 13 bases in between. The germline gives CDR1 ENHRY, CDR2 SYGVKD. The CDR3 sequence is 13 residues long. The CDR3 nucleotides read TGTGCCATCACCCTTGACAGATCCTATGGCTACACCTTC. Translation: CAITLDRSYGYTF.

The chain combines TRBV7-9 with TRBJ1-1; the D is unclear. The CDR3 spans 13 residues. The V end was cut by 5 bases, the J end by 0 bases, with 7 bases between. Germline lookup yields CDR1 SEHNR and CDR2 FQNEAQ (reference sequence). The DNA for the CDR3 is TGTGCCAGCAGCGCTCAGATGAACACTGAAGCTTTCTTT. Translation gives CASSAQMNTEAFF.

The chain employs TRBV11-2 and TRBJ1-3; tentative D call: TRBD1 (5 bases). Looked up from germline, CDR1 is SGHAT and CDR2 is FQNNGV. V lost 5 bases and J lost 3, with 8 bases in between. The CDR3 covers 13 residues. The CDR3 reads CASSPDIGNTIYF. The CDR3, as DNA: TGTGCCAGCAGCCCGGACATTGGAAACACCATATATTTT.

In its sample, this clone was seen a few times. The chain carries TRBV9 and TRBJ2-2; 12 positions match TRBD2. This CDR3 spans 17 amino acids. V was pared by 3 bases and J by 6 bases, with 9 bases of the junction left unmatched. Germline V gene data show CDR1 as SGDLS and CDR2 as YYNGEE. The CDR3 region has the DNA TGTGCCAGCAGCGCCCAGTCAACTAGCGGGGGGTCCGGGGAGCTGTTTTTT. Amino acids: CASSAQSTSGGSGELFF. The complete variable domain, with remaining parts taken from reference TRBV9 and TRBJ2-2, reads DSGVTQTPKHLITATGQRVTLRCSPRSGDLSVYWYQQSLDQGLQFLIQYYNGEERAKGNILERFSAQQFPDLHSELNLSSLELGDSALYFCASSAQSTSGGSGELFFGEGSRLTVL.

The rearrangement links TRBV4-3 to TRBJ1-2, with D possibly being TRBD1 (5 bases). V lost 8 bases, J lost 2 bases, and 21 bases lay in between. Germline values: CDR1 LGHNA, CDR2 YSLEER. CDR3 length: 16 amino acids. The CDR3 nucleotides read TGCGCCAGCTCCTTGGTAGGCAGGCGGGGGAACTATGGCTACACCTTC. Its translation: CASSLVGRRGNYGYTF.

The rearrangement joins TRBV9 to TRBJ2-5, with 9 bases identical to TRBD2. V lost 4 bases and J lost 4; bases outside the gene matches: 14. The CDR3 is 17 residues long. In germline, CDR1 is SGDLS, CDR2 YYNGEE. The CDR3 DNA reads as TGTGCCAGCAGCATCCGGGGAGGGACTAGCACATCAGAGACCCAGTACTTC. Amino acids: CASSIRGGTSTSETQYF.

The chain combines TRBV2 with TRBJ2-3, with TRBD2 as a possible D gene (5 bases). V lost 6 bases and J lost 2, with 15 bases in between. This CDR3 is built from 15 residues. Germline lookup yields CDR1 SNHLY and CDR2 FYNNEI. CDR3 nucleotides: TGTGCCAGCAGCGAAACCGGGAAGACCACAGATACGCAGTATTTT. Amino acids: CASSETGKTTDTQYF.

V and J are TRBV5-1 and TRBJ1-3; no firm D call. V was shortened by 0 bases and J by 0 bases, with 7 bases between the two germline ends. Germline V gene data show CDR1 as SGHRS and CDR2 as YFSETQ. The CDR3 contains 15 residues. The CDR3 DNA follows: TGCGCCAGCAGCTTGGGGGCGAGCTCTGGAAACACCATATATTTT. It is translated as CASSLGASSGNTIYF.